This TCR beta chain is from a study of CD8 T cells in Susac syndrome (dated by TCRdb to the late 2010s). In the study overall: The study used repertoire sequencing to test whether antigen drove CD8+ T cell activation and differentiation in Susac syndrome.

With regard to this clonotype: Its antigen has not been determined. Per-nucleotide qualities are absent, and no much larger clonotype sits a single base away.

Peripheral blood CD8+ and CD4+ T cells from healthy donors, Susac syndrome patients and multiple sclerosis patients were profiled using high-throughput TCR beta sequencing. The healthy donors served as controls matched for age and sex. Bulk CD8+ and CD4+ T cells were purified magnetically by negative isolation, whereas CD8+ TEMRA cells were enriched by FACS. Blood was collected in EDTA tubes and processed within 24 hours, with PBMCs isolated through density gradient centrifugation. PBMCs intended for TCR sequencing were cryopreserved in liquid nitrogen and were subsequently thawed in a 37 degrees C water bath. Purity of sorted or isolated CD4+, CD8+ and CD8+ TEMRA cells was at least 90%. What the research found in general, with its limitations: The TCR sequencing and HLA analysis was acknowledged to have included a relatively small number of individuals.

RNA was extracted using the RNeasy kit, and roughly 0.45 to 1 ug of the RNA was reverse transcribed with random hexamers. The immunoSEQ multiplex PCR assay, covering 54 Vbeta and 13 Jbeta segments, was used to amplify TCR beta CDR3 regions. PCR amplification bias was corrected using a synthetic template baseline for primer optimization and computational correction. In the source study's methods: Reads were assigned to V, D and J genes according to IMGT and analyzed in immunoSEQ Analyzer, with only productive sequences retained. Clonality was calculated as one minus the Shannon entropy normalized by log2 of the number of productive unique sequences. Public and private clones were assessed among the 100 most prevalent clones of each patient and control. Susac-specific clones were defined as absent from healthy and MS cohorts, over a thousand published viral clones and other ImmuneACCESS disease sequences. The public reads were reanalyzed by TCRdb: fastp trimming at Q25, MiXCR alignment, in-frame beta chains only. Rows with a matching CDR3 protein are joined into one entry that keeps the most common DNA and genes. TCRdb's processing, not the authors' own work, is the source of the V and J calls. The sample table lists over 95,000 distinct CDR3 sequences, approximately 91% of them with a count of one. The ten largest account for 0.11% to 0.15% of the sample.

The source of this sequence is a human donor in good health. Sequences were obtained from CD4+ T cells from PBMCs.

The bases read TGTGCCAGCAGCCAAGACACGGGGGTTGAAGCTTTCTTT. The translation is CASSQDTGVEAFF. The chain uses TRBV11-1 and TRBJ1-1; the D gene is possibly TRBD1, with 5 bases matching. The CDR3 measures 13 amino acids from cysteine to phenylalanine. Here the CDR3 DNA is all that survives: 39 bases in frame from base 1. CDR1 and CDR2 were assigned from the germline V gene (reference sequence) as SGHAT and FQDESV. V loses 5 bases, J loses 7 bases, and the germline ends lie 14 bases apart.